The 9 T cell receptor beta chains below were found in one sample sequenced in a study of T cell repertoires in cytomegalovirus infection. One entry per CDR3 protein results from TCRdb running MiXCR on the reads. The sample carries about 570,000 distinct CDR3 sequences, 40% recorded once. Their recognized antigens are unknown. The sample here was cultured PBMCs, taken from culture after CMV antigen stimulation. These receptor sequences come from a human donor in good health (CMV status not recorded). Some clones in this sample may be carry-over from other donors' samples.

This clonotype was seen more than once but under ten times. The V gene is TRBV7-2, the J gene TRBJ2-3; 13 positions match TRBD2. Germline V gene sequence: CDR1 SGHTA, CDR2 FQGNSA. Unmatched junction bases numbered 11, after V lost 5 bases and J lost 3 bases. This CDR3 comprises 18 residues. This CDR3 reads CASSLRLAGGPGTDTQYF. CDR3 DNA sequence: TGTGCCAGCAGCCTGCGACTAGCGGGGGGCCCGGGGACAGATACGCAGTATTTT.

Many counts were recorded for this clonotype. V gene TRBV7-2 combines with J gene TRBJ1-6; D is unresolved. This CDR3 is 15 amino acids long. Trimming removed 1 base from V and 8 bases from J, with 12 bases in between. Germline V gives CDR1 SGHTA, CDR2 FQGNSA. The CDR3 spells CASSLGSAEDSPLHF. The CDR3 nucleotides read TGTGCCAGCAGCTTAGGGTCGGCGGAAGATTCACCCCTCCACTTT.

The CDR3 sequence: CASSPRTGSSYEQYF. CDR3 bases: TGTGCCAGCAGCCCCCGGACGGGGAGCTCCTACGAGCAGTACTTC. The genes are TRBV5-4 and TRBJ2-7; a possible D gene is TRBD2 (5 bases). Per germline, CDR1 SGHNT and CDR2 YYREEE (reference sequence). The V and J ends lost 4 bases and 0 bases respectively, with 14 bases between them. The CDR3 consists of 15 residues.

This clonotype appeared a few times. The gene calls are TRBV12-5 and TRBJ1-4, with no clear D. Germline CDR1 is LGHNT and CDR2 is FRNRAP. The CDR3 totals 15 residues. V shed 6 bases and J shed 3 bases, with 14 bases lying between them. CDR3 nucleotides: TGTGCTAGTGGCGTGGACTTCTGGGCTAATGAAAAACTGTTTTTT. This sequence encodes CASGVDFWANEKLFF.

This clonotype was counted a few times. The J gene is TRBJ2-7, the V gene TRBV7-2; possible D gene TRBD2, 6 bases. The V gene lost 5 bases and the J gene lost 0 bases, with 8 bases spanning the gap. CDR1 is SGHTA, CDR2 FQGNSA, per germline. CDR3 length: 13 amino acids. The DNA of the CDR3 is TGTGCCAGCAGCCGGGAGAGCTCCTACGAGCAGTACTTC. Its protein is CASSRESSYEQYF. Full variable domain (rest looked up from reference TRBV7-2 and TRBJ2-7): GAGVSQSPSNKVTEKGKDVELRCDPISGHTALYWYRQSLGQGLEFLIYFQGNSAPDKSGLPSDRFSAERTGGSVSTLTIQRTQQEDSAVYLCASSRESSYEQYFGPGTRLTVT.

This sequence joins TRBV7-6 and TRBJ2-7; weak D call: TRBD2 (7 bases). CDR1 and CDR2 from the germline V gene are SGHVS and FNYEAQ. The V and J ends lost 9 bases and 5 bases respectively, with 11 bases between them. This CDR3 is 11 amino acids long. CDR3 sequence (DNA): TGTGCCAGTGGGGGGGCCGACGAGCAGTACTTC. Protein product: CASGGADEQYF.

The sample holds many counts of this clonotype. The V and J genes are TRBV7-6 and TRBJ1-1, with a tentative D call TRBD1 (6 bases). Trimming stripped 5 bases from V and 3 bases from J, with 10 bases between. This CDR3 is 13 amino acids long. Germline V gene data show CDR1 as SGHVS and CDR2 as FNYEAQ. The CDR3 DNA is TGTGCCAGCAGCGGGGGGCGCGACACTGAAGCTTTCTTT. The encoded protein is CASSGGRDTEAFF.

This chain uses TRBV7-8 with TRBJ1-2; D remains ambiguous. V lost 5 bases and J 7 bases, leaving 20 bases between the germline ends. The CDR3 is 15 residues long. Germline lookup yields CDR1 SGHVS and CDR2 FQNEAQ. The CDR3 sequence is CASSPRVGVEAGYTF. CDR3 bases: TGTGCCAGCAGCCCTCGGGTTGGGGTTGAGGCTGGCTACACCTTC.

This clonotype was observed a few times. The J gene is TRBJ1-4, the V gene TRBV7-2, with D tentatively TRBD1 (6 bases). CDR1 is SGHTA, CDR2 FQGNSA, per germline. V shed 5 bases and J shed 6 bases, with 19 bases lying between them. The CDR3 extends over 16 amino acids. The CDR3 is CASSRRGGRFDEKLFF. In DNA, the CDR3 is TGTGCCAGCAGCCGAAGGGGGGGCAGGTTCGATGAAAAACTGTTTTTT. The full variable domain, completed using reference TRBV7-2 and TRBJ1-4, is GAGVSQSPSNKVTEKGKDVELRCDPISGHTALYWYRQSLGQGLEFLIYFQGNSAPDKSGLPSDRFSAERTGGSVSTLTIQRTQQEDSAVYLCASSRRGGRFDEKLFFGSGTQLSVL.